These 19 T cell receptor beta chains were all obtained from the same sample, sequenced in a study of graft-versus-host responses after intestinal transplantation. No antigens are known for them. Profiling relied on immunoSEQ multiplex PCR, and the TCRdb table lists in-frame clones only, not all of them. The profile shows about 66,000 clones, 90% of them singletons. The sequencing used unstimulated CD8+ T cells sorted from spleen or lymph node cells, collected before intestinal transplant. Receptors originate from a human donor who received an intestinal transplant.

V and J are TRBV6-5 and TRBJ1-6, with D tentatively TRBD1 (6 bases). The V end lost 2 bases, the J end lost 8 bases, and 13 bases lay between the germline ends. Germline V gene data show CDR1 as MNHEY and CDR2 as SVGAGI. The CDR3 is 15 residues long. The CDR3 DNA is TGTGCCAGCAGTTACCCCGAGGGGGACGATTCACCCCTCCACTTT. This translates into CASSYPEGDDSPLHF.

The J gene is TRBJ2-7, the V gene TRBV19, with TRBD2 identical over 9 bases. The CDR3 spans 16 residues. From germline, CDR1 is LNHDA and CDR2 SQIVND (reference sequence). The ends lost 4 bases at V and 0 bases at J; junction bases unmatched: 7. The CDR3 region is CASSKTSGYPSYEQYF. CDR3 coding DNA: TGTGCCAGTAGTAAGACTAGCGGCTACCCCTCCTACGAGCAGTACTTC.

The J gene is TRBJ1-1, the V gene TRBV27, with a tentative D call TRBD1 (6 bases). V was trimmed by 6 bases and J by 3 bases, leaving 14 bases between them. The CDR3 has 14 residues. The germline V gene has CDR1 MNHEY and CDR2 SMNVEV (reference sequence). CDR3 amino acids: CASSWGREDTEAFF. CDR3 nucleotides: TGTGCCAGCAGCTGGGGGCGAGAGGACACTGAAGCTTTCTTT.

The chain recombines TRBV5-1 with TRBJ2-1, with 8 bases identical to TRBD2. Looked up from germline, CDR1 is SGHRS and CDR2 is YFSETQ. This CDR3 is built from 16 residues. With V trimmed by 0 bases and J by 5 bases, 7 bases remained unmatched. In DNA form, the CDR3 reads TGCGCCAGCAGCTTGGCCGATAGCGGGGCGCACAATGAGCAGTTCTTC. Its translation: CASSLADSGAHNEQFF.

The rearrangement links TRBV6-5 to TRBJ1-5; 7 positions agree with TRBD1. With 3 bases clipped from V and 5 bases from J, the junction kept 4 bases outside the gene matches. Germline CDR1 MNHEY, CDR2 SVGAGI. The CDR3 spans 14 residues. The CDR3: CASSYSRGDQPQHF. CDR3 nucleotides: TGTGCCAGCAGTTATTCCAGGGGGGATCAGCCCCAGCATTTT.

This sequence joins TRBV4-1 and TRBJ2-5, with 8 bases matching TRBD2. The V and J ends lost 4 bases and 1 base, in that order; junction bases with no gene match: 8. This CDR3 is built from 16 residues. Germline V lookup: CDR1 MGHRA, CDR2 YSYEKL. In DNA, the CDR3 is TGCGCCAGCAGCCCCCTTGGGAGCGGGGGCCAAGAGACCCAGTACTTC. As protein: CASSPLGSGGQETQYF.

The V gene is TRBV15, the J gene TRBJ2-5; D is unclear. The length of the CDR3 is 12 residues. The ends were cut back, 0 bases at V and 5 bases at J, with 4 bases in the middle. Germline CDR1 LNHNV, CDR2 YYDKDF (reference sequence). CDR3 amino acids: CATSRDSETQYF. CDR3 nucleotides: TGTGCCACCAGCAGAGATTCGGAGACCCAGTACTTC. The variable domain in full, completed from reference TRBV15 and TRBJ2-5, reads DAMVIQNPRYQVTQFGKPVTLSCSQTLNHNVMYWYQQKSSQAPKLLFHYYDKDFNNEADTPDNFQSRRPNTSFCFLDIRSPGLGDTAMYLCATSRDSETQYFGPGTRLLVL.

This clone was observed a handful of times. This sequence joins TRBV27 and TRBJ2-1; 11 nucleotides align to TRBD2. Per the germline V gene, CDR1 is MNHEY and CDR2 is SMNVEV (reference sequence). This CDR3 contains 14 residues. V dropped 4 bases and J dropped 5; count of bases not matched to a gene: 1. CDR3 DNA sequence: TGTGCCAGCAGTTGGGGACTAGCGGACAATGAGCAGTTCTTC. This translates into CASSWGLADNEQFF.

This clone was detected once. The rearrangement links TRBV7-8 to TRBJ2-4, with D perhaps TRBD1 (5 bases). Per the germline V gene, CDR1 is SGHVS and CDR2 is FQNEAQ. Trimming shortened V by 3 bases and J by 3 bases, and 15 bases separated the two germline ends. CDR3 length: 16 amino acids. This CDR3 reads CASSFLRVGVKNIQYF. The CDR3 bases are TGTGCCAGCAGCTTCCTCAGGGTAGGGGTCAAAAACATTCAGTACTTC. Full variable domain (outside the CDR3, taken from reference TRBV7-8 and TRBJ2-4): GAGVSQSPRYKVAKRGQDVALRCDPISGHVSLFWYQQALGQGPEFLTYFQNEAQLDKSGLPSDRFFAERPEGSVSTLKIQRTQQEDSAVYLCASSFLRVGVKNIQYFGAGTRLSVL.

The CDR3 region is CASSEAESGFGTDTQYF. Here the CDR3 DNA reads TGTGCCAGCAGTGAAGCTGAGTCCGGGTTCGGTACAGATACGCAGTATTTT. The V call is TRBV2, the J call TRBJ2-3; D is unclear. Germline V gives CDR1 SNHLY, CDR2 FYNNEI. Trimming shortened V by 0 bases and J by 3 bases, and 16 bases separated the two germline ends. The CDR3 contains 17 residues.

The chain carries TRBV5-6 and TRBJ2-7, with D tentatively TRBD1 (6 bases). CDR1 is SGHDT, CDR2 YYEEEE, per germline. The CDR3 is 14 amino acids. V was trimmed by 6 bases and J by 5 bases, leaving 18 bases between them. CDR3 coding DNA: TGTGCCAGCACCATTTGGGGGCTCGGGAACGAGCAGTACTTC. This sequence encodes CASTIWGLGNEQYF.

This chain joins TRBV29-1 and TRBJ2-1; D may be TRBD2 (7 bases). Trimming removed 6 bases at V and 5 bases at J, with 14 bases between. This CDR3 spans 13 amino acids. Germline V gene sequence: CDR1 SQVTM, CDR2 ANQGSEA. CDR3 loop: CSVRGGVDNEQFF. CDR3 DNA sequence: TGCAGCGTGCGCGGGGGCGTCGACAATGAGCAGTTCTTC.

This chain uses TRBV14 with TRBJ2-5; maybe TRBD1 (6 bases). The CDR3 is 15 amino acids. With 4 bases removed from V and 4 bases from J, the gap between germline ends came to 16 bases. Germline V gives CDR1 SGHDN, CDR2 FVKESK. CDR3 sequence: CASSPFRGSGETQYF. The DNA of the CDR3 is TGTGCCAGCAGCCCATTCAGGGGATCGGGAGAGACCCAGTACTTC.

The CDR3 here is CASSQEYSNTEAFF. The CDR3 bases are TGCGCCAGCAGCCAAGAATATTCGAACACTGAAGCTTTCTTT. The chain employs TRBV4-1 and TRBJ1-1, with D unclear. The CDR3 is 14 amino acids. The V end was cut by 0 bases, the J end by 1 base, with 6 bases between. Germline assignment: CDR1 MGHRA and CDR2 YSYEKL.

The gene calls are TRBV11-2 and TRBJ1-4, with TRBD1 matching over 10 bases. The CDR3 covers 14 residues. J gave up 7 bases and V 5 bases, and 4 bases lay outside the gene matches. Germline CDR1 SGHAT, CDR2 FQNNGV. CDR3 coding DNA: TGTGCCAGCAGCCCCCGGGACAGGGGTGAAAAACTGTTTTTT. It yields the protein CASSPRDRGEKLFF.

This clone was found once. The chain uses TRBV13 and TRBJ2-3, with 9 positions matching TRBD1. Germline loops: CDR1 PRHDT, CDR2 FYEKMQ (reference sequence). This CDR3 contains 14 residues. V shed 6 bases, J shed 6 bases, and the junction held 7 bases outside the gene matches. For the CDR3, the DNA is TGTGCCAGCAGTGGACAGGGGTTATGGGATACGCAGTATTTT. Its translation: CASSGQGLWDTQYF. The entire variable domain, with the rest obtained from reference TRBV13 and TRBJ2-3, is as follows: AAGVIQSPRHLIKEKRETATLKCYPIPRHDTVYWYQQGPGQDPQFLISFYEKMQSDKGSIPDRFSAQQFSDYHSELNMSSLELGDSALYFCASSGQGLWDTQYFGPGTRLTVL.

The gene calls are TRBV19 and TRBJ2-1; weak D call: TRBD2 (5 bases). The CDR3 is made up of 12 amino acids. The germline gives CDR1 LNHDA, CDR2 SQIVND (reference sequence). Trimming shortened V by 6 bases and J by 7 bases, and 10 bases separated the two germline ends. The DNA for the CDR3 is TGTGCCAGTAGGGAGGTTGGGAATGAGCAGTTCTTC. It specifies CASREVGNEQFF.

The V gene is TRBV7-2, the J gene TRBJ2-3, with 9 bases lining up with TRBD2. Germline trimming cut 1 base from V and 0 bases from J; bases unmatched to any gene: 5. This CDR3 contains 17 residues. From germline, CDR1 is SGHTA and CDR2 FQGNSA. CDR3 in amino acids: CASSLGLAGSSTDTQYF. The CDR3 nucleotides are TGTGCCAGCAGCTTAGGGCTAGCGGGGTCTAGCACAGATACGCAGTATTTT. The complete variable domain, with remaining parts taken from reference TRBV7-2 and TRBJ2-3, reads GAGVSQSPSNKVTEKGKDVELRCDPISGHTALYWYRQSLGQGLEFLIYFQGNSAPDKSGLPSDRFSAERTGGSVSTLTIQRTQQEDSAVYLCASSLGLAGSSTDTQYFGPGTRLTVL.

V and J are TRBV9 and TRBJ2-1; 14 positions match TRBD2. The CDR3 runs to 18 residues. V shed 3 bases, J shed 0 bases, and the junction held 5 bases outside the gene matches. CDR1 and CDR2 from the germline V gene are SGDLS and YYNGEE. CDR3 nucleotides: TGTGCCAGCAGCGGCGGACTAGCGGGGGGTAGCTCCTACAATGAGCAGTTCTTC. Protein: CASSGGLAGGSSYNEQFF.